These 8 T cell receptor beta chains were all obtained from the same sample, sequenced in a study of cytomegalovirus exposure and HLA in healthy donors. The study ran its PCR with 60 Vbeta and 13 Jbeta primers. TCRdb keeps only in-frame clones here, not all; method: immunoSEQ multiplex PCR. This repertoire shows over 250,000 clones, 86% found once; its top ten account for around 3.7%. The source material was PBMCs. The receptors were sampled from a man in his forties or fifties in good health and CMV-seropositive.

The chain couples TRBV5-5 to TRBJ2-1, with 11 nucleotides matching TRBD2. CDR1 SGHKS and CDR2 YYEKEE come from the germline V gene (reference sequence). This CDR3 spans 15 amino acids. V gave up 3 bases and J gave up 4 bases; unmatched junction bases: 3. DNA of the CDR3: TGTGCCAGCAGCTGGGGGACTAGCGGATACAATGAGCAGTTCTTC. Protein: CASSWGTSGYNEQFF. Supplemented by reference TRBV5-5 and TRBJ2-1, the full variable domain reads DAGVTQSPTHLIKTRGQQVTLRCSPISGHKSVSWYQQVLGQGPQFIFQYYEKEERGRGNFPDRFSARQFPNYSSELNVNALLLGDSALYLCASSWGTSGYNEQFFGPGTRLTVL.

The rearrangement links TRBV9 to TRBJ1-1, with a possible D match to TRBD1 (6 bases). CDR1 and CDR2 (germline): SGDLS, YYNGEE. CDR3 length equals 16 residues. The V and J ends lost 4 bases and 1 base respectively, with 17 bases between them. DNA for the CDR3: TGTGCCAGCAGCCCCGGTGGAAGCAGGGGGAACACTGAAGCTTTCTTT. It encodes CASSPGGSRGNTEAFF.

Here the CDR3 reads CASSGTANTEAFF. The CDR3 DNA reads as TGCGCCAGCAGCGGGACAGCGAACACTGAAGCTTTCTTT. This chain uses TRBV5-1 with TRBJ1-1; 7 bases match TRBD1. V was pared by 4 bases and J by 1 base, with 1 base of the junction left unmatched. CDR1 is SGHRS and CDR2 is YFSETQ in the germline V gene. The CDR3 loop spans 13 amino acids.

The chain links TRBV5-6 to TRBJ2-7, with TRBD1 identical over 10 bases. This CDR3 is built from 14 residues. V dropped 5 bases and J dropped 4; count of bases not matched to a gene: 6. Germline V gene sequence: CDR1 SGHDT, CDR2 YYEEEE. The CDR3 is CASRSRDRGYEQYF. The CDR3 region has the DNA TGTGCCAGCAGGTCACGGGACAGGGGTTACGAGCAGTACTTC.

The gene calls are TRBV10-2 and TRBJ2-7, with a possible D match to TRBD2 (5 bases). The CDR3 length is 15 residues. Trimming stripped 4 bases from V and 0 bases from J, with 13 bases between. Germline V CDR1 and CDR2: WSHSY, SAAADI. In DNA, the CDR3 is TGCGCCAGCAGTGTATATAGCGCGAGCTCCTACGAGCAGTACTTC. It yields the protein CASSVYSASSYEQYF.

The chain is built from TRBV9 and TRBJ2-1; 9 nucleotides match TRBD2. Germline CDR1 is SGDLS and CDR2 is YYNGEE. The ends lost 0 bases at V and 3 bases at J; junction bases unmatched: 1. The CDR3 loop spans 15 amino acids. The CDR3 spells CASSVGGRGYNEQFF. In DNA form, the CDR3 reads TGTGCCAGCAGCGTAGGCGGGAGGGGCTACAATGAGCAGTTCTTC.

The table lists this clone with a count of one. This rearrangement joins TRBV7-9 to TRBJ2-2; TRBD2 might be the D (5 bases). V lost 1 base and J lost 4, with 10 bases in between. Germline V lookup: CDR1 SEHNR, CDR2 FQNEAQ (reference sequence). The CDR3 loop spans 15 amino acids. As DNA, the CDR3 is TGTGCCAGCAGCTTAGACTTAAGCGGCACCGGGGAGCTGTTTTTT. It yields the protein CASSLDLSGTGELFF.

The chain carries TRBV4-2 and TRBJ1-1; D is ambiguous. The CDR3 spans 14 residues. The V end lost 0 bases, the J end lost 6 bases, and 11 bases lay between the germline ends. CDR1 and CDR2 from the germline V gene are LGHNA and YNFKEQ. The CDR3 nucleotides are TGTGCCAGCAGCCAAGACAGAGCAGGCCCTGAAGCTTTCTTT. Translation gives CASSQDRAGPEAFF.